This T cell receptor (beta chain) was identified in a study of shared clonotypes between healthy human individuals. This clone was detected once. In the authors' workflow: ImmunoSEQ junction-only sequences lacked quality scores, so their filtering differed. The protocol was immunoSEQ multiplex PCR, while the TCRdb copy is restricted to in-frame clones and leaves out a portion. Clone size and the V and J calls come from that table; the DNA yielded D and trimming. The sample consists of about 600,000 clones, 98% of them appearing once. Naive-designated CD8 cells lacked CD45RO, were positively enriched for CCR7, and omitted terminally differentiated effector memory CD45RA+ cells. V trimming: 4 bases; J trimming: 4 bases; junction bases outside the gene matches: 4. CDR3 length equals 15 residues. Germline loops: CDR1 LGHNA, CDR2 YSLEER.

The TCR originated in a man in his thirties or forties in good health. Sequenced: naive CD8+ T cells sorted from blood. The chain joins TRBV4-3 to TRBJ1-4; TRBD1 agrees at 9 bases. The CDR3 bases are TGCGCCAGCAGCCGGGGGACAGGGATTAATGAAAAACTGTTTTTT. Protein: CASSRGTGINEKLFF.